Listed below are T cell receptor beta chains from one sample, sequenced in a study of shared clonotypes between healthy human individuals. The table came from immunoSEQ multiplex PCR; TCRdb's copy has only in-frame clones and leaves some out. This table has approximately 2,200,000 clones, roughly 91% appearing once. The sequenced material came from naive CD8+ T cells from PBMCs. The source of these receptors is a man in his late teens or twenties in good health. Some clones in this sample may be carry-over from other donors' samples. CDR3s include the opening cysteine and the closing phenylalanine or tryptophan. Each record gives: J gene, D gene, V gene, clone size, CDR3 DNA, CDR3 protein. The D gene is left open where the match is weak. Not all rows give a size; the values are once, few, many and, for expanded clones, a class.

>TRBJ2-3|-|TRBV14|-
TGTGCCAGCAGCCAAGAGGGTCTACGCACAGATACGCAGTATTTT
CASSQEGLRTDTQYF
>TRBJ2-2|-|TRBV19|-
TGTGCCAGTAGTATTCGGGGCCCGAACACCGGGGAGCTGTTTTTT
CASSIRGPNTGELFF
>TRBJ2-2|-|TRBV11-2|-
TGTGCCAGCAGCCGGATGATTGGGAACACCGGGGAGCTGTTTTTT
CASSRMIGNTGELFF
>TRBJ2-7|TRBD1|TRBV6-5|once
TGTGCCAGCAGTACGGACAGGGGGCTCTACGAGCAGTACTTC
CASSTDRGLYEQYF
>TRBJ1-1|-|TRBV7-9|-
TGTGCCAGCAGCCATGACAGGATGAACACTGAAGCTTTCTTT
CASSHDRMNTEAFF
>TRBJ2-2|-|TRBV7-9|-
TGTGCCAGCAGCTCGGGGCCGGGACACTACACCGGGGAGCTGTTTTTT
CASSSGPGHYTGELFF
>TRBJ2-7|-|TRBV9|-
TGTGCCAGCAGCGGACCCTCCTACGAGCAGTACTTC
CASSGPSYEQYF
>TRBJ2-1|TRBD1|TRBV27|-
TGTGCCAGCAGTTTAAGACAGGGGAACAAGTTCTTC
CASSLRQGNKFF
>TRBJ2-7|-|TRBV15|-
TGTGCCACCAGCAGCTTCGCCGACAATCGCGAGCAGTACTTC
CATSSFADNREQYF
>TRBJ1-3|-|TRBV7-9|-
TGTGCCAGCAGCATGGACAGCTCTGGAAACACCATATATTTT
CASSMDSSGNTIYF
>TRBJ2-3|-|TRBV5-1|once
TGCGCCAGCAGAGGGGTAGCGGAGAAAAGCACAGATACGCAGTATTTT
CASRGVAEKSTDTQYF
>TRBJ1-1|-|TRBV5-1|once
TGCGCCAGCACCTGGGGAAGGGGCAGCACCTATTCTGAAGCTTTCTTT
CASTWGRGSTYSEAFF
>TRBJ2-1|-|TRBV27|-
TGTGCCAGCAGTCTCCTCGGGATTGAGCAGTTCTTC
CASSLLGIEQFF
>TRBJ2-7|TRBD1|TRBV12-5|-
TGTGCTAGTGGATCCGGGACAGACGCTTACGAGCAGTACTTC
CASGSGTDAYEQYF
>TRBJ2-1|-|TRBV27|once
TGTGCCAGCAGTTTATTTCTGGGGGATGAGCAGTTCTTC
CASSLFLGDEQFF
>TRBJ2-5|TRBD2|TRBV5-1|-
TGCGCCAGCAGCTTCCGGGGACTAGCGGGAGAGACCCAGTACTTC
CASSFRGLAGETQYF
>TRBJ1-2|TRBD1|TRBV2|-
TGTGCCAGCAGGGATAGGGGGCGGGAGGGCTACACCTTC
CASRDRGREGYTF
>TRBJ1-5|-|TRBV11-2|-
TGTGCCAGCAGCTTAGACCACCGACAGGCTCGACAGCCCCAGCATTTT
CASSLDHRQARQPQHF
>TRBJ2-4|-|TRBV2|-
TGTGCCAGCACAGAGATGGAAGAATTTTTCGCCAAAAACATTCAGTACTTC
CASTEMEEFFAKNIQYF
>TRBJ2-7|TRBD1|TRBV27|-
TGTGCCAGCAGTATCGGACAGGGTATCGACGAGCAGTACTTC
CASSIGQGIDEQYF
>TRBJ1-4|TRBD1|TRBV19|-
TGTGCCAGTAGTGTCGGGACAGATGTGGAAAAACTGTTTTTT
CASSVGTDVEKLFF
>TRBJ1-2|-|TRBV7-9|-
TGTGCCAGCAGCTTAGCAGGCGGACAGTTCTATGGCTACACCTTC
CASSLAGGQFYGYTF
>TRBJ2-2|-|TRBV7-9|-
TGTGCCAGCAGCCCACGAATCTCCACCGGGGAGCTGTTTTTT
CASSPRISTGELFF
>TRBJ2-2|-|TRBV13|-
TGTGCCAGCAGCTCGTGGGGGGAAGGGGTGTCGGCCGGGGAGCTGTTTTTT
CASSSWGEGVSAGELFF
>TRBJ2-7|TRBD2|TRBV6-5|-
TGTGCCAGCAGACGTAGCGGGAACTACGAGCAGTACTTC
CASRRSGNYEQYF
>TRBJ2-7|TRBD1|TRBV11-3|-
TGTGCCAGCAGCCAATCGACAGGGTGGGATGAGCAGTACTTC
CASSQSTGWDEQYF
>TRBJ1-2|-|TRBV11-2|-
TGTGCCAGCAGCTCAATTCGGACATTCGATGGCTACACCTTC
CASSSIRTFDGYTF
>TRBJ2-3|TRBD2|TRBV4-1|-
TGCGCCAGCAGCCAAGATCGTCTAGCGGGATCATATACGCAGTATTTT
CASSQDRLAGSYTQYF
>TRBJ2-7|-|TRBV11-2|once
TGTGCCAGCAGCTTAGTGGGCAGGGTGAACGAGCAGTACTTC
CASSLVGRVNEQYF
>TRBJ2-1|-|TRBV5-8|-
TGTGCCAGCAGCACTGAGCAGTTCTTC
CASSTEQFF
>TRBJ2-7|TRBD1|TRBV28|-
TGTGCCAGCACCTGGACAGGAACCTACGAGCAGTACTTC
CASTWTGTYEQYF
>TRBJ1-1|TRBD1|TRBV2|-
TGTGCCAGGGGGGGACAGGGCTTCATGAACACTGAAGCTTTCTTT
CARGGQGFMNTEAFF
>TRBJ2-3|TRBD2|TRBV29-1|-
TGCAGCGTCCCGGGACTAGCGGGAGGGGGGACAGATACGCAGTATTTT
CSVPGLAGGGTDTQYF
>TRBJ2-3|-|TRBV19|-
TGTGCCAGTAGTATAGGTCGGGGAAGCGGACTCACAGATACGCAGTATTTT
CASSIGRGSGLTDTQYF
>TRBJ2-5|-|TRBV4-3|-
TGCGCCAGCAGCCAAGGTACGTCGCAAGAGACCCAGTACTTC
CASSQGTSQETQYF
>TRBJ2-7|TRBD1|TRBV6-6|-
TGTGCCAGCAGCTCCCCAGGGACAGGGTCCTACGAGCAGTACTTC
CASSSPGTGSYEQYF
>TRBJ2-1|-|TRBV11-3|-
TGTGCCAGCAGCTTCGGCGGCCCCTACAATGAGCAGTTCTTC
CASSFGGPYNEQFF
>TRBJ1-1|-|TRBV5-4|-
TGTGCCAGCAGCCTAACCCGTTCGGGCACTGAAGCTTTCTTT
CASSLTRSGTEAFF